This T cell receptor beta chain comes out of a study of blood T cell repertoires in COVID-19. Study information: From the United States, Italy and Spain came samples of acute and convalescent COVID-19. PBMCs, B-cell-depleted T cells, or T cells were the source of the cDNA or gDNA that made up the material.

The V end lost 4 bases, the J end lost 1 base, and 10 bases lay between the germline ends. Germline CDR1 SGHNT, CDR2 YENEEA. The CDR3 loop spans 14 amino acids. Patients from Seattle were sampled longitudinally, starting during active infection. The protocol was immunoSEQ multiplex PCR, while the TCRdb copy is restricted to in-frame clones and leaves out a portion. The sample lists approximately 170,000 clones; about 85% were seen once. The source material was peripheral blood. This sequence was found in a man older than 75 with COVID-19, enrolled during active disease. The J gene is TRBJ1-1, the V gene TRBV11-3, with no clear D. The CDR3 is CASSSYGENTEAFF. DNA of the CDR3: TGTGCCAGCAGCTCGTACGGGGAGAACACTGAAGCTTTCTTT.